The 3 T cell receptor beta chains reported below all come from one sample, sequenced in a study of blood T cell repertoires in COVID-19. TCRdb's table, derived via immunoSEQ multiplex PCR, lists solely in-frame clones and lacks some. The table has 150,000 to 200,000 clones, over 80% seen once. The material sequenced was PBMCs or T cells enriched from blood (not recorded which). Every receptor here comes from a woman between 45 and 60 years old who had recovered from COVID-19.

CDR3 sequence reads: CASSSRLVRELFF. CDR3 nucleotide sequence: TGTGCCAGCAGCTCGCGACTAGTCCGGGAGCTGTTTTTT. The chain couples TRBV7-8 to TRBJ2-2; D perhaps matches TRBD2 (6 bases). Germline-derived CDR1 and CDR2 are SGHVS and FQNEAQ. The V end lost 4 bases, the J end lost 9 bases, and 12 bases lay between the germline ends. The CDR3 runs 13 residues.

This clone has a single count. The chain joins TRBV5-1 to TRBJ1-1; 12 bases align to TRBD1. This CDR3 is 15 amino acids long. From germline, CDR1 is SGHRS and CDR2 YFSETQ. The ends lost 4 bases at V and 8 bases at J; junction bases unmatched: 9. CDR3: CASSPSGTGGAEAFF. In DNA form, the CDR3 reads TGCGCCAGCAGCCCCTCCGGGACAGGGGGCGCGGAAGCTTTCTTT.

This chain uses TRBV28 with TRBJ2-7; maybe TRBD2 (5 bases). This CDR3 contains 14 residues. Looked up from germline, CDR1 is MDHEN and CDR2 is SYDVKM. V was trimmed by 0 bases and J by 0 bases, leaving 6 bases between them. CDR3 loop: CASSLWGSSYEQYV. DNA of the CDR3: TGTGCCAGCAGTTTATGGGGGAGCTCCTACGAGCAGTACGTC.